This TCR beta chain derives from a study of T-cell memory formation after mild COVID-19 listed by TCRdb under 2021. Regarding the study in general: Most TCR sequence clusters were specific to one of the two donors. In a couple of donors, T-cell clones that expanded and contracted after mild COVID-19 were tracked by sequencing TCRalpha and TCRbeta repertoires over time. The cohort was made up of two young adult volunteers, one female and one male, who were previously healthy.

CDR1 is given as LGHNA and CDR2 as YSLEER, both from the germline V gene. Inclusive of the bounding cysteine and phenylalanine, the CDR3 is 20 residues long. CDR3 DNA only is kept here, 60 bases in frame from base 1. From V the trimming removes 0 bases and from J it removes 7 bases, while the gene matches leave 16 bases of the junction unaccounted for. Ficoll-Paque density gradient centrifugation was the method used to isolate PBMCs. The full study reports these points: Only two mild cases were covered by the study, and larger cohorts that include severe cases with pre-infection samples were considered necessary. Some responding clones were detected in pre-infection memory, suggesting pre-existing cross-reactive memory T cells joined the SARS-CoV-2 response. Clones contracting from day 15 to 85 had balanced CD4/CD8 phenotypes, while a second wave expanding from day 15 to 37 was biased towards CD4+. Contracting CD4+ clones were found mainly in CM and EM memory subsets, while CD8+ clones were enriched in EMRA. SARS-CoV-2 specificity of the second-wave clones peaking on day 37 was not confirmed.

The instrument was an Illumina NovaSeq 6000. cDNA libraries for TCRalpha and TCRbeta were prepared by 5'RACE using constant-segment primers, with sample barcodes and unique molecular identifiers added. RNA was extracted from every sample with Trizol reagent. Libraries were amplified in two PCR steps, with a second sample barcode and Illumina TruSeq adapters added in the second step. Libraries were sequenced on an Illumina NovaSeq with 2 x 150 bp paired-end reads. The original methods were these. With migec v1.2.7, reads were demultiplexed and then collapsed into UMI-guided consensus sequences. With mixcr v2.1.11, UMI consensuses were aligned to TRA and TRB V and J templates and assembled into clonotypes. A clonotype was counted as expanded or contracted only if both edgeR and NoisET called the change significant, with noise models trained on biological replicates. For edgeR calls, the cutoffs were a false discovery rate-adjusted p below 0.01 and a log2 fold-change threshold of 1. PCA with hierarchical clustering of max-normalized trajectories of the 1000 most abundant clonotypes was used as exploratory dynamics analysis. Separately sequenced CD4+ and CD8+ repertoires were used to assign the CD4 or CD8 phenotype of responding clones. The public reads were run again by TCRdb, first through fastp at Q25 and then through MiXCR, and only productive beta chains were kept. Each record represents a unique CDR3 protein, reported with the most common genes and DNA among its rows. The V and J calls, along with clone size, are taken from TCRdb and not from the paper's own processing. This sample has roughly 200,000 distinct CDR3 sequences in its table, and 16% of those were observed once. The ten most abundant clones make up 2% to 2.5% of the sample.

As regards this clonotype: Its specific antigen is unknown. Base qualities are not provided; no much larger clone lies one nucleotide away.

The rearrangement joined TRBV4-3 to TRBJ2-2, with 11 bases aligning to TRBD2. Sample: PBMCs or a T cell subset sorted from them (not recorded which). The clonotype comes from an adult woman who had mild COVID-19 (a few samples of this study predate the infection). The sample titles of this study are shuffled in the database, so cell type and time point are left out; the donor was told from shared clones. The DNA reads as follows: TGCGCCAGCAGCCAAGAGCCCCAGGGTAGCGGGAGGGCCGGAGTCGGGGAGCTGTTTTTT. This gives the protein CASSQEPQGSGRAGVGELFF.